This T cell receptor beta chain is from a study of blood T cell repertoires in COVID-19. Turning to the study itself: Nucleic acid was either cDNA or gDNA, and it came from T cells, B-cell-depleted T cells, or PBMCs.

V lost 1 base and J lost 0, with 6 bases in between. Germline lookup yields CDR1 KGHSH and CDR2 LQKENI. CDR3 length: 14 amino acids. Sequenced by immunoSEQ multiplex PCR; TCRdb stores in-frame clones only, minus some. The repertoire includes about 300,000 clones, around 87% of them detected once, and 1% to 1.5% sits in the top ten. This clone turned up a few times. Sequenced sample: peripheral blood. The clonotype comes from an older man with acute or convalescent COVID-19. The gene calls are TRBV18 and TRBJ2-5, with D unresolved. In DNA form, the CDR3 reads TGTGCCAGCTCACCACGGCCCAACCAAGAGACCCAGTACTTC. As protein: CASSPRPNQETQYF.